These T cell receptor beta chains were read from a single sample in a study of siplizumab effects on memory and regulatory T cells. TCRdb's table, derived via immunoSEQ multiplex PCR, lists solely in-frame clones and lacks some. The repertoire holds some 97,000 clones, with 90% to 95% as singletons. The sequencing input was Tregs sorted from blood. Receptor source: a human donor in good health. The CDR3 runs from the conserved cysteine through the conserved F or W. A D gene is named only where the DNA matches it firmly. The size field is filled for only some rows; it gives once, few, many or a size class.

TRBD1 | - | TRBJ1-2 | TRBV23-1 | CASRMDRGPNYGYTF | TGCGCCAGCAGAATGGACAGGGGGCCGAACTATGGCTACACCTTC
TRBD1 | - | TRBJ1-2 | TRBV18 | CASSPVPLQGAPGNGYTF | TGTGCCAGCTCCCCAGTCCCCTTACAGGGGGCGCCCGGGAATGGCTACACCTTC
TRBD1 | - | TRBJ2-1 | TRBV5-4 | CASSLSAGGYNEQFF | TGTGCCAGCAGCTTATCGGCAGGGGGCTATAATGAGCAGTTCTTC
- | - | TRBJ1-5 | TRBV30 | CAWSRQANQPQHF | TGTGCCTGGAGTAGACAGGCAAATCAGCCCCAGCATTTT
- | - | TRBJ2-3 | TRBV6-1 | CASSERRTGSFDTQYF | TGTGCCAGCAGTGAGCGTCGGACGGGGAGTTTTGATACGCAGTATTTT
- | - | TRBJ2-7 | TRBV5-6 | CASSPDTTYEQYF | TGTGCCAGCAGCCCGGACACCACCTACGAGCAGTACTTC
TRBD1 | - | TRBJ2-7 | TRBV5-8 | CASRKGQGSYEQYF | TGTGCCAGCAGGAAAGGACAGGGATCATACGAGCAGTACTTC
- | - | TRBJ2-7 | TRBV5-6 | CASSLIRYEQYF | TGTGCCAGCAGCTTGATCCGGTACGAGCAGTACTTC
- | - | TRBJ1-5 | TRBV2 | CASNRVNQPQHF | TGTGCCAGCAATAGGGTGAATCAGCCCCAGCATTTT
- | - | TRBJ1-1 | TRBV7-8 | CASRRALMNTEAFF | TGTGCCAGCAGGCGGGCGCTAATGAACACTGAAGCTTTCTTT
- | - | TRBJ1-4 | TRBV18 | CASSPTPPGNRGEKLFF | TGTGCCAGCTCACCCACCCCCCCCGGGAATAGAGGTGAAAAACTGTTTTTT
- | - | TRBJ1-1 | TRBV19 | CASRRGSRDTEAFF | TGTGCCAGCCGCCGGGGGTCCCGGGACACTGAAGCTTTCTTT
- | once | TRBJ1-1 | TRBV19 | CASSIMEHTEAFF | TGTGCCAGTAGTATAATGGAGCACACTGAAGCTTTCTTT
TRBD1 | - | TRBJ2-1 | TRBV5-4 | CASSTGGKASYNEQFF | TGTGCCAGCAGTACAGGGGGCAAGGCCTCCTACAATGAGCAGTTCTTC
- | - | TRBJ2-7 | TRBV12-5 | CASGFGPTQQYF | TGTGCTAGTGGTTTTGGACCTACGCAGCAGTACTTC
- | - | TRBJ2-3 | TRBV6-6 | CATRFEQGSDTQYF | TGTGCCACACGCTTTGAACAGGGTTCAGATACGCAGTATTTT
TRBD2 | - | TRBJ2-3 | TRBV28 | CASSLGLAGSTDTQYF | TGTGCCAGCAGTTTGGGACTAGCGGGATCCACAGATACGCAGTATTTT
TRBD2 | - | TRBJ2-1 | TRBV10-3 | CAIKPTGLASGSGDEQFF | TGTGCCATCAAGCCGACAGGGCTGGCTAGCGGGAGTGGGGATGAGCAGTTCTTC
TRBD2 | - | TRBJ2-5 | TRBV18 | CASSPALAGVETQYF | TGTGCCAGCTCACCAGCACTAGCGGGAGTGGAGACCCAGTACTTC
- | - | TRBJ1-1 | TRBV6-6 | CASSFAPGSNAEAFF | TGTGCCAGCAGTTTCGCCCCGGGATCTAACGCTGAAGCTTTCTTT
- | few | TRBJ1-2 | TRBV6-5 | CASSTGGGGYTF | TGTGCCAGCAGCACCGGCGGCGGGGGCTACACCTTC
- | once | TRBJ1-5 | TRBV5-6 | CASSSQGLWNQPQHF | TGTGCCAGCAGCTCTCAGGGTTTATGGAATCAGCCCCAGCATTTT
- | - | TRBJ1-1 | TRBV5-1 | CASSLGSYVQGTEAFF | TGCGCCAGCAGCTTGGGGTCGTACGTTCAGGGCACTGAAGCTTTCTTT
- | - | TRBJ2-1 | TRBV18 | CASSFGGSYNEQFF | TGTGCCAGCTCATTTGGAGGCTCCTACAATGAGCAGTTCTTC
- | - | TRBJ1-2 | TRBV28 | CASSPAGVYGYTF | TGTGCCAGCAGCCCCGCAGGGGTCTATGGCTACACCTTC
- | - | TRBJ2-3 | TRBV5-4 | CASSPRSLAPYSTDTQYF | TGTGCCAGCAGCCCGAGAAGCCTAGCACCTTATAGCACAGATACGCAGTATTTT
- | - | TRBJ1-3 | TRBV5-1 | CASSLEGTSGNTIYF | TGCGCCAGCAGCCTTGAGGGGACAAGTGGAAACACCATATATTTT
- | - | TRBJ1-1 | TRBV6-6 | CASRKGGHTEAFF | TGTGCCAGCAGGAAGGGGGGCCACACTGAAGCTTTCTTT
- | - | TRBJ1-2 | TRBV18 | CASSPGPVDYGYTF | TGTGCCAGCTCACCGGGTCCAGTGGACTACGGCTACACCTTC
- | - | TRBJ1-2 | TRBV6-4 | CASIGKGGYGYTF | TGTGCCAGCATTGGGAAGGGTGGGTATGGCTACACCTTC
TRBD2 | - | TRBJ2-4 | TRBV9 | CASSVDGGRARFQNIQYF | TGTGCCAGCAGCGTAGACGGCGGGAGGGCCAGGTTCCAAAACATTCAGTACTTC
- | once | TRBJ2-7 | TRBV10-3 | CAISDSLGYEQYF | TGTGCCATCAGTGACTCCTTGGGGTACGAGCAGTACTTC
TRBD2 | - | TRBJ2-5 | TRBV5-1 | CASSHGLAGALETQYF | TGCGCCAGCAGCCACGGACTAGCGGGAGCTCTCGAGACCCAGTACTTC
- | - | TRBJ1-3 | TRBV7-9 | CASSLVLFGNTIYF | TGTGCCAGCAGCTTAGTATTATTCGGAAACACCATATATTTT
- | - | TRBJ2-7 | TRBV7-3 | CASSLFGDYEQYF | TGTGCCAGCAGCTTATTTGGCGATTACGAGCAGTACTTC
TRBD2 | - | TRBJ2-3 | TRBV5-1 | CASSLAGGMFPDTQYF | TGCGCCAGCAGCTTGGCGGGGGGAATGTTTCCAGATACGCAGTATTTT
- | - | TRBJ2-1 | TRBV5-1 | CARSINEQFF | TGCGCCAGGTCCATAAATGAGCAGTTCTTC
- | - | TRBJ1-1 | TRBV5-1 | CASSFRPMNTEAFF | TGCGCCAGCAGCTTCCGGCCCATGAACACTGAAGCTTTCTTT
TRBD2 | - | TRBJ2-1 | TRBV5-1 | CASSDRAGVAYNEQFF | TGCGCCAGCAGCGACAGAGCGGGAGTCGCCTACAATGAGCAGTTCTTC
- | - | TRBJ2-1 | TRBV4-2 | CASSQPGGQFNEQFF | TGTGCCAGCAGCCAACCAGGTGGGCAGTTCAATGAGCAGTTCTTC
- | - | TRBJ2-7 | TRBV2 | CASGRIEWTHEQYF | TGTGCCAGCGGGCGAATAGAGTGGACCCACGAGCAGTACTTC
TRBD2 | - | TRBJ2-4 | TRBV28 | CASTFGRVGNIQYF | TGTGCCAGCACTTTCGGGAGGGTTGGAAACATTCAGTACTTC
- | - | TRBJ2-6 | TRBV5-6 | CASSYFGNSGANVLTF | TGTGCCAGCAGCTATTTCGGGAACTCTGGGGCCAACGTCCTGACTTTC